The next 29 T cell receptor beta chains were all read from a single sample in a study of blood T cell repertoires in COVID-19. Sequenced by immunoSEQ multiplex PCR; TCRdb stores in-frame clones only, minus some. The sample lists about 130,000 clones, roughly four fifths occurring once. Sequenced sample: PBMCs or T cells enriched from blood (not recorded which). The receptors originated from a man between 50 and 59 years old who had recovered from COVID-19.

The J gene is TRBJ2-1, the V gene TRBV18; 10 bases are a match to TRBD1. CDR3 size: 15 residues. V shed 3 bases, J shed 4 bases, and the junction held 3 bases outside the gene matches. Germline V CDR1 and CDR2: KGHSH, LQKENI. DNA of the CDR3: TGTGCCAGCTCACCGACAGGGGGCCCTTACAATGAGCAGTTCTTC. The encoded protein is CASSPTGGPYNEQFF.

The chain couples TRBV5-6 to TRBJ2-3; maybe TRBD1 (6 bases). Germline V gene sequence: CDR1 SGHDT, CDR2 YYEEEE. The CDR3 consists of 17 residues. V was trimmed by 2 bases and J by 0 bases, leaving 16 bases between them. In DNA, the CDR3 is TGTGCCAGCAGCTTTGGTTTAGGGGGAACTAGCACAGATACGCAGTATTTT. Translating gives CASSFGLGGTSTDTQYF.

The chain combines TRBV5-1 with TRBJ2-5, with D hard to call. Trimming removed 0 bases from V and 5 bases from J, with 14 bases in between. Germline V CDR1 and CDR2: SGHRS, YFSETQ. The CDR3 extends over 15 amino acids. CDR3 protein: CASSLGVTKEETQYF. In DNA form, the CDR3 reads TGCGCCAGCAGCTTGGGCGTAACCAAGGAGGAGACCCAGTACTTC.

The chain recombines TRBV28 with TRBJ1-1, with D possibly being TRBD1 (6 bases). The germline V gene encodes CDR1 MDHEN and CDR2 SYDVKM. There are 15 residues in the CDR3. The V end lost 1 base, the J end lost 2 bases, and 11 bases lay between the germline ends. CDR3: CASSLFGRGNTEAFF. CDR3 nucleotides: TGTGCCAGCAGTTTATTCGGCAGGGGCAACACTGAAGCTTTCTTT.

Worth noting for this clone: A junction boundary mismatches the germline segment, possibly from a read error. In DNA form, the CDR3 reads TGTGCTAGCAGCTTATCCAGCAGGTGCATGAACACTGAAGCTTTCTTT. Its translation is CASSLSSRCMNTEAFF. The chain joins TRBV7-7 to TRBJ1-1; D remains ambiguous. The CDR3 extends over 16 amino acids. Germline V CDR1 and CDR2: SSHAT, FNYEAQ (reference sequence).

This rearrangement joins TRBV19 to TRBJ1-2, with TRBD1 identical over 7 bases. The CDR3 is 13 amino acids. Looked up from germline, CDR1 is LNHDA and CDR2 is SQIVND (reference sequence). J gave up 2 bases and V 7 bases, and 4 bases lay outside the gene matches. CDR3 residues: CASTTDRNYGYTF. CDR3 nucleotide sequence: TGTGCCAGTACCACGGACAGGAACTATGGCTACACCTTC. Looking up the rest from reference TRBV19 and TRBJ1-2 gives the full variable domain: DGGITQSPKYLFRKEGQNVTLSCEQNLNHDAMYWYRQDPGQGLRLIYYSQIVNDFQKGDIAEGYSVSREKKESFPLTVTSAQKNPTAFYLCASTTDRNYGYTFGSGTRLTVV.

This chain links TRBV3-1 (or the pseudogene TRBV3-2) with TRBJ2-5; TRBD2 aligns across 8 bases. J gave up 1 base and V 0 bases, and 7 bases lay outside the gene matches. This CDR3 is 17 amino acids long. Germline loops: CDR1 LGHDT, CDR2 YNNKEL (reference sequence). CDR3 in DNA: TGTGCCAGCAGCCAAGATGGGCTAGCGGGTTTCCAAGAGACCCAGTACTTC. This sequence encodes CASSQDGLAGFQETQYF.

The V gene is TRBV9, the J gene TRBJ2-1; TRBD2 matches at 8 bases. V lost 2 bases and J lost 1; bases outside the gene matches: 5. The germline V gene has CDR1 SGDLS and CDR2 YYNGEE. The CDR3 covers 16 residues. CDR3 in amino acids: CASSVSGGPSYNEQFF. CDR3 in DNA: TGTGCCAGCAGCGTCTCGGGGGGGCCGTCCTACAATGAGCAGTTCTTC.

This chain connects TRBV12-3 or TRBV12-4 to TRBJ2-1; D remains unclear. Deletions cut 4 bases from V and 6 bases from J, with 7 bases between. This CDR3 has 12 amino acids. CDR3 sequence (DNA): TGTGCCAGCAGTTACATATCCAATGAGCAGTTCTTC. It codes for CASSYISNEQFF.

The rearrangement links TRBV7-3 to TRBJ2-1, with 7 bases matching TRBD2. V dropped 3 bases and J dropped 8; count of bases not matched to a gene: 4. The germline V gene has CDR1 SGHTA and CDR2 FQGTGA. The CDR3 is 13 amino acids. CDR3: CASSFRGEDEQFF. CDR3 DNA sequence: TGTGCCAGCAGCTTCCGGGGGGAGGATGAGCAGTTCTTC.

This chain uses TRBV5-8 with TRBJ1-3; 7 bases match TRBD1. V lost 4 bases to trimming and J lost 0 bases; unmatched junction nucleotides: 4. CDR1 and CDR2 (germline): SGHTS, YDEGEE. CDR3 length: 15 residues. The CDR3 DNA is TGTGCCAGCAGCACCAGGGGGAGCTCTGGAAACACCATATATTTT. Its translation: CASSTRGSSGNTIYF. The whole variable domain, remainder taken from reference TRBV5-8 and TRBJ1-3, is EAGVTQSPTHLIKTRGQQATLRCSPISGHTSVYWYQQALGLGLQFLLWYDEGEERNRGNFPPRFSGRQFPNYSSELNVNALELEDSALYLCASSTRGSSGNTIYFGEGSWLTVV.

This clone was observed a few times. V is TRBV6-5 and J is TRBJ1-6, with 7 bases matching TRBD1. CDR3 length: 14 residues. Trimming removed 4 bases from V and 6 bases from J; junction bases left unmatched: 3. Germline V gives CDR1 MNHEY, CDR2 SVGAGI. The CDR3 nucleotides read TGTGCCAGCAGTTTGAACAGGGGTAATTCACCCCTCCACTTT. Protein sequence: CASSLNRGNSPLHF.

This clone was counted once. The chain carries TRBV19 and TRBJ2-7; 7 positions agree with TRBD2. Germline CDR1 reads LNHDA; CDR2 reads SQIVND (reference sequence). This CDR3 spans 13 amino acids. Unmatched junction bases numbered 4, after V lost 6 bases and J lost 2 bases. Here the CDR3 DNA reads TGTGCCAGTAGCCGCGGGGGTACCTACGAGCAGTACTTC. Protein sequence: CASSRGGTYEQYF.

V gene TRBV28 combines with J gene TRBJ1-6; 7 bases fit TRBD1. V lost 11 bases to trimming and J lost 12 bases; unmatched junction nucleotides: 13. There are 13 residues in the CDR3. From germline, CDR1 is MDHEN and CDR2 SYDVKM. CDR3 nucleotides: TGTGCCCCGGACAGGACCAATCGAGAACCCCTCCACTTT. Translating it yields CAPDRTNREPLHF.

This clone was recorded once. The chain combines TRBV7-9 with TRBJ2-2; 9 bases agree with TRBD1. The V segment lost 5 bases and the J segment 3 bases; nucleotides outside the gene matches: 4. Germline V CDR1 and CDR2: SEHNR, FQNEAQ (reference sequence). The CDR3 spans 15 residues. CDR3 DNA: TGTGCCAGCAGCGCCCGGGACAGGGACACCGGGGAGCTGTTTTTT. This translates into CASSARDRDTGELFF.

This clone was detected many times. Here the CDR3 reads CASSKRGQVNTGELFF. Here the CDR3 DNA reads TGTGCCAGCAGCAAACGGGGACAGGTTAACACCGGGGAGCTGTTTTTT. This chain links TRBV21-1 with TRBJ2-2; the table's D call, TRBD1, has no DNA check behind it. TRBV21-1 is a known pseudogene. The CDR3 contains 16 residues.

The genes are TRBV14 and TRBJ1-1; 8 bases align to TRBD1. The ends lost 3 bases at V and 4 bases at J; junction bases unmatched: 7. CDR1 and CDR2 (germline): SGHDN, FVKESK. This CDR3 has 15 residues. CDR3 in amino acids: CASSQRTGQVTEAFF. The CDR3 nucleotides are TGTGCCAGCAGCCAGAGGACAGGGCAAGTCACTGAAGCTTTCTTT.

Here the CDR3 reads CASSLGTIPTDTQYF. Here the CDR3 DNA reads TGTGCCAGCAGTCTAGGGACTATCCCCACAGATACGCAGTATTTT. The J gene is TRBJ2-3, the V gene TRBV25-1; 7 bases map to TRBD2. This CDR3 has 15 residues. V lost 5 bases, J lost 2 bases, and 7 bases stayed unmatched. Germline lookup yields CDR1 MGHDK and CDR2 SYGVNS.

This rearrangement joins TRBV9 to TRBJ1-2; 8 bases agree with TRBD1. Germline V CDR1 and CDR2: SGDLS, YYNGEE. The CDR3 sequence is 15 residues long. The ends lost 0 bases at V and 7 bases at J; junction bases unmatched: 8. The CDR3 spells CASSVVPGGRSGYTF. The CDR3 DNA reads TGTGCCAGCAGCGTAGTCCCAGGGGGCCGTAGTGGCTACACCTTC.

V and J are TRBV4-3 and TRBJ1-2; D might be TRBD1 (5 bases). This CDR3 region has 15 residues. V was clipped by 0 bases and J by 4 bases, with 12 bases between them. Per the germline V gene, CDR1 is LGHNA and CDR2 is YSLEER. CDR3 sequence: CASSQDGGSGYGYTF. The CDR3 DNA is TGCGCCAGCAGCCAAGACGGGGGTTCGGGCTATGGCTACACCTTC.

The genes are TRBV29-1 and TRBJ2-3; TRBD2 matches 8 bases. This CDR3 spans 15 amino acids. With V trimmed by 2 bases and J by 4 bases, 8 bases remained unmatched. Germline-derived CDR1 and CDR2 are SQVTM and ANQGSEA. The CDR3 coding sequence is TGCAGCGTTGAATCCGCGGGGGGCTGGGCAGATACGCAGTATTTT. Residues: CSVESAGGWADTQYF.

This chain connects TRBV7-2 to TRBJ2-3; possible D gene TRBD2, 5 bases. Germline CDR1 SGHTA, CDR2 FQGNSA. The V end was cut by 3 bases, the J end by 7 bases, with 11 bases between. The CDR3 is made up of 13 amino acids. As DNA, the CDR3 is TGTGCCAGCAGCTTCCCTTCCGGGAATACGCAGTATTTT. It specifies CASSFPSGNTQYF.

This clone was seen only a few times. The V call is TRBV16, the J call TRBJ1-5; TRBD1 matches 7 bases. The CDR3 extends over 17 amino acids. J was trimmed by 3 bases and V by 2 bases; bases with no gene match: 10. Germline-derived CDR1 and CDR2 are KGHSY and FQNENV. The CDR3 reads CASSQRAPGQFNQPQHF. CDR3 nucleotide sequence: TGTGCCAGCAGCCAACGGGCGCCGGGACAGTTCAATCAGCCCCAGCATTTT.

The rearrangement links TRBV19 to TRBJ1-2, with D uncertain. CDR3 length: 16 residues. Per the germline V gene, CDR1 is LNHDA and CDR2 is SQIVND (reference sequence). The V and J ends lost 3 bases and 8 bases respectively, with 22 bases between them. CDR3 DNA: TGTGCCAGTAGTATCCTCTCGACTTCCTCGCCGGAGGGCTACACCTTC. Translated: CASSILSTSSPEGYTF.

The rearrangement uses TRBV28 and TRBJ2-1; D is perhaps TRBD1 (5 bases). CDR1 and CDR2 (germline): MDHEN, SYDVKM. V was pared by 5 bases and J by 4 bases, with 12 bases between. This CDR3 has 14 amino acids. In DNA form, the CDR3 reads TGTGCCAGCAGTCCTCAGGGCCCATACAATGAGCAGTTCTTC. This encodes CASSPQGPYNEQFF.

This chain connects TRBV15 to TRBJ1-2; D is unclear. The V and J ends lost 0 bases and 3 bases respectively, with 11 bases between them. CDR3 size: 15 residues. Germline V gene sequence: CDR1 LNHNV, CDR2 YYDKDF (reference sequence). CDR3 loop: CATSRDQLRDYGYTF. The CDR3, as DNA: TGTGCCACCAGCAGAGATCAACTACGCGACTATGGCTACACCTTC.

V and J are TRBV5-1 and TRBJ2-7; D possibly corresponds to TRBD1 (7 bases). Germline V lookup: CDR1 SGHRS, CDR2 YFSETQ. V gave up 0 bases and J gave up 4 bases, with 14 bases separating them. The CDR3 spans 15 residues. The CDR3 DNA sequence: TGCGCCAGCAGCTTGGAAGGAGGGGGCTTTTACGAGCAGTACTTC. This gives the protein CASSLEGGGFYEQYF. Complete variable domain (other parts from reference TRBV5-1 and TRBJ2-7): KAGVTQTPRYLIKTRGQQVTLSCSPISGHRSVSWYQQTPGQGLQFLFEYFSETQRNKGNFPGRFSGRQFSNSRSEMNVSTLELGDSALYLCASSLEGGGFYEQYFGPGTRLTVT.

Turning to this clone: This same CDR3 is encoded by further DNA sequences in the sample. This sequence joins TRBV27 and TRBJ1-2; 7 bases agree with TRBD1. The CDR3 totals 15 residues. CDR1 is MNHEY and CDR2 is SMNVEV in the germline V gene (reference sequence). Trimming removed 0 bases from V and 3 bases from J; junction bases left unmatched: 4. The CDR3 spells CASSLSGGGHYGYTF. The DNA for the CDR3 is TGTGCCAGCAGTTTATCAGGGGGCGGACACTATGGCTACACCTTC.

The rearrangement joins TRBV12-3 or TRBV12-4 to TRBJ2-7; D remains unclear. Trimming cost V 0 bases and J 2 bases, with 5 bases left between them. The CDR3 spans 13 residues. CDR3 in DNA: TGTGCCAGCAGTTTAGCGTATACCTACGAGCAGTACTTC. Residues: CASSLAYTYEQYF.